Sequencing of this T cell receptor beta chain was carried out in a study of post-analysis software for immune sequencing data. As for the study in general: There were relapsing-remitting, secondary progressive and progressive-relapsing multiple sclerosis among the disease courses included. General study points: Samples made in the same batch grouped tightly together by F measure. A few TRBV segments occurring more often in patients than controls included TRBV5-6, TRBV5-1 and TRBV20-1. A significant reduction in normalized Chao1 diversity was observed in multiple sclerosis patients versus controls.

Unique molecular identifiers were present in the TCR beta cDNA libraries. TCRdb re-derived calls from the PCR reads in MiXCR, one entry per CDR3 protein. Here the sample spans 800,000 to 950,000 distinct CDR3 sequences, about 50% being singletons. Remarks on this clonotype: No antigen is known for it.

The ends were cut back, 3 bases at V and 4 bases at J, with 9 bases in the middle. Germline CDR1 and CDR2: SEHNR and FQNEAQ (reference sequence). This CDR3 spans 13 amino acids. Sequenced input: blood. The chain carries TRBV7-9 and TRBJ1-2; D unresolved. The TCR comes from a girl between 10 and 17 years old with multiple sclerosis. The CDR3 spells CASSFTTRYGYTF. CDR3 sequence (DNA): TGTGCCAGCAGCTTCACCACCCGCTATGGCTACACCTTC.